The 21 T cell receptor beta chains in this list originate from one sample, sequenced in a study of CD4 T cells in relation to SARS-CoV-2 and coronaviruses. Assay used: immunoSEQ multiplex PCR; TCRdb lists only in-frame clones, some missing. This table holds about 60,000 clones, about 91% found once. The sequenced sample was naive CD4+ T cells from PBMCs. Subset specified: naive CD4+ T cells isolated by negative enrichment. The receptors derive from an adult with COVID-19.

V gene TRBV18 combines with J gene TRBJ1-1; D is ambiguous. This CDR3 region has 15 residues. V lost 8 bases and J 1 base, leaving 17 bases between the germline ends. The germline CDR1 and CDR2 sequences are KGHSH and LQKENI. The CDR3 DNA follows: TGTGCCAGCACGGTAGTGTGGGCACCGAACACTGAAGCTTTCTTT. Translating gives CASTVVWAPNTEAFF.

J is TRBJ2-7 and V is TRBV5-8; D uncertain. CDR1 and CDR2 from the germline V gene are SGHTS and YDEGEE. V was clipped by 2 bases and J by 2 bases, with 11 bases between them. This CDR3 is 14 amino acids long. The CDR3 protein is CASSFRGRAYEQYF. The CDR3 bases are TGTGCCAGCAGCTTTCGCGGAAGAGCCTACGAGCAGTACTTC.

The chain combines TRBV5-6 with TRBJ1-4; the D gene is possibly TRBD1 (6 bases). V lost 5 bases and J 7 bases, leaving 18 bases between the germline ends. The length of the CDR3 is 15 residues. Germline-derived CDR1 and CDR2 are SGHDT and YYEEEE. The CDR3 protein is CASSSARGVSEKLFF. The CDR3 DNA sequence: TGTGCCAGCAGTTCCGCTAGGGGGGTTTCTGAAAAACTGTTTTTT. Combining the CDR3 with reference TRBV5-6 and TRBJ1-4 gives the whole variable domain DAGVTQSPTHLIKTRGQQVTLRCSPKSGHDTVSWYQQALGQGPQFIFQYYEEEERQRGNFPDRFSGHQFPNYSSELNVNALLLGDSALYLCASSSARGVSEKLFFGSGTQLSVL.

CDR3 DNA: TGTGCCAGCACCTCCCCCGGGGCTGGGGCCAACGTCCTGACTTTC. The encoded protein is CASTSPGAGANVLTF. The chain recombines TRBV19 with TRBJ2-6; possibly TRBD2 for D (5 bases). This CDR3 has 15 residues. The ends were cut back, 9 bases at V and 2 bases at J, with 14 bases in the middle. Germline V gives CDR1 LNHDA, CDR2 SQIVND (reference sequence).

V gene TRBV6-2 or TRBV6-3 combines with J gene TRBJ2-1, with 8 bases fitting TRBD2. With V trimmed by 7 bases and J by 7 bases, 9 bases remained unmatched. The V gene's germline CDR1 is MNHEY and CDR2 SVGEGT. The CDR3 is made up of 14 amino acids. CDR3 DNA sequence: TGTGCCAGCACCCCCGGGAGGGCCTCTAATGAGCAGTTCTTC. Protein product: CASTPGRASNEQFF.

The chain joins TRBV7-9 to TRBJ1-3, with D hard to call. The CDR3 has 14 residues. The germline gives CDR1 SEHNR, CDR2 FQNEAQ (reference sequence). V gave up 2 bases and J gave up 6 bases, with 11 bases separating them. CDR3 loop: CASSLTQALNTIYF. The CDR3 DNA sequence: TGTGCCAGCAGCTTAACACAAGCCTTAAACACCATATATTTT.

The chain recombines TRBV28 with TRBJ2-7; D remains ambiguous. The length of the CDR3 is 15 residues. The germline CDR1 and CDR2 sequences are MDHEN and SYDVKM. The ends were cut back, 5 bases at V and 5 bases at J, with 19 bases in the middle. The CDR3, as DNA: TGTGCCAGCAGTCGGGCTCCGCAGCCCTATGACGAGCAGTACTTC. This codes for CASSRAPQPYDEQYF.

This clone has only a few counts. This chain connects TRBV4-2 to TRBJ2-2, with TRBD1 matching 8 bases. The CDR3 is 15 residues long. The J segment lost 6 bases and the V segment lost 0 bases, leaving 3 bases of the junction unmatched. Germline V gene lookup returns CDR1 LGHNA and CDR2 YNFKEQ. The CDR3 coding sequence is TGTGCCAGCAGCCAAGAAAGACAGGGGCCCGGGGAGCTGTTTTTT. Residues: CASSQERQGPGELFF.

The chain is built from TRBV5-1 and TRBJ1-4; 7 positions agree with TRBD1. The ends lost 5 bases at V and 8 bases at J; junction bases unmatched: 18. The CDR3 spans 17 residues. Germline CDR1 and CDR2: SGHRS and YFSETQ. CDR3 nucleotides: TGCGCCAGCAGTTCGCAAGGGGGCGATTCCCCTTGGGAAAAACTGTTTTTT. As protein: CASSSQGGDSPWEKLFF.

The V call is TRBV5-1, the J call TRBJ2-7; 11 nucleotides match TRBD1. V lost 0 bases to trimming and J lost 2 bases; unmatched junction nucleotides: 1. Looked up from germline, CDR1 is SGHRS and CDR2 is YFSETQ. The CDR3 contains 15 residues. The CDR3 protein is CASSLEGQGAYEQYF. In DNA, the CDR3 is TGCGCCAGCAGCTTGGAGGGACAGGGGGCCTACGAGCAGTACTTC.

This chain joins TRBV6-5 and TRBJ2-2; 9 bases align to TRBD2. CDR1 MNHEY and CDR2 SVGAGI come from the germline V gene. The trim removed 0 bases at V and 4 bases at J, leaving 3 bases unmatched. This CDR3 contains 16 residues. The CDR3 nucleotides read TGTGCCAGCAGTTACTCGGTACTAGCGGGCACCGGGGAGCTGTTTTTT. Encoded protein: CASSYSVLAGTGELFF.

The chain uses TRBV30 and TRBJ2-3; D is uncertain. V gave up 2 bases and J gave up 5 bases, with 8 bases separating them. CDR3 length: 12 amino acids. Looked up from germline, CDR1 is GTSNPN and CDR2 is SVGIG (reference sequence). Here the CDR3 DNA reads TGTGCCTGGAGTCTGGGCATAGATACGCAGTATTTT. Translating gives CAWSLGIDTQYF.

This clone was counted a single time. The chain employs TRBV7-9 and TRBJ2-2, with no clear D. This CDR3 is built from 15 residues. Germline assignment: CDR1 SEHNR and CDR2 FQNEAQ (reference sequence). V was clipped by 2 bases and J by 0 bases, with 7 bases between them. CDR3 DNA: TGTGCCAGCAGCTTACTAGGGACGAACACCGGGGAGCTGTTTTTT. This translates into CASSLLGTNTGELFF.

The genes are TRBV10-3 and TRBJ2-7; D not certain. Trimming pared 8 bases from V and 6 bases from J, leaving 17 bases between. CDR3 size: 13 residues. Germline V lookup: CDR1 ENHRY, CDR2 SYGVKD. CDR3 protein: CAIGSLERGEQYF. CDR3 bases: TGTGCCATCGGATCCCTTGAGCGTGGCGAGCAGTACTTC.

The chain uses TRBV28 and TRBJ2-1, with D unresolved. From germline, CDR1 is MDHEN and CDR2 SYDVKM. This CDR3 is 16 amino acids long. V was clipped by 7 bases and J by 0 bases, with 16 bases between them. The CDR3 here is CASISLKLSSYNEQFF. CDR3 nucleotide sequence: TGTGCCAGCATATCTTTGAAGCTGAGCTCCTACAATGAGCAGTTCTTC.

This clone was observed once. The chain employs TRBV19 and TRBJ2-7, with D hard to call. CDR1 and CDR2 from the germline V gene are LNHDA and SQIVND (reference sequence). This CDR3 is 13 amino acids long. Trimming removed 5 bases at V and 1 base at J, with 9 bases between. The CDR3 DNA follows: TGTGCCAGTAGTCCTCTAGGGTCCTACGAGCAGTACTTC. Translating it yields CASSPLGSYEQYF.

The rearrangement links TRBV5-4 to TRBJ2-1; 8 bases line up with TRBD2. V dropped 0 bases and J dropped 0; count of bases not matched to a gene: 5. This CDR3 has 17 residues. Germline assignment: CDR1 SGHNT and CDR2 YYREEE (reference sequence). As DNA, the CDR3 is TGTGCCAGCAGCTTGGCGGGGGGGGCTCGCTCCTACAATGAGCAGTTCTTC. This encodes CASSLAGGARSYNEQFF.

DNA for the CDR3: TGTGCCAGCAGCTTAGCGCTTAACTATGGCTACACCTTC. Translating gives CASSLALNYGYTF. J is TRBJ1-2 and V is TRBV7-9; D is uncertain. V was clipped by 0 bases and J by 1 base, with 3 bases between them. CDR3 length equals 13 residues. CDR1 is SEHNR and CDR2 is FQNEAQ in the germline V gene (reference sequence).

The chain combines TRBV10-3 with TRBJ2-5, with D perhaps matching TRBD2 (5 bases). Trimming removed 6 bases at V and 3 bases at J, with 11 bases between. The CDR3 has 13 residues. CDR1 ENHRY and CDR2 SYGVKD come from the germline V gene. CDR3 in amino acids: CAISPERKETQYF. CDR3 in DNA: TGTGCCATCAGCCCCGAGCGGAAAGAGACCCAGTACTTC.

The chain recombines TRBV5-1 with TRBJ1-4; TRBD1 is a possible D gene (6 bases). The CDR3 spans 14 residues. V lost 4 bases, J lost 3 bases, and 10 bases lay in between. Germline V gives CDR1 SGHRS, CDR2 YFSETQ. The CDR3 DNA sequence: TGCGCCAGCAGCCCCGGACAGCCTAATGAAAAACTGTTTTTT. This translates into CASSPGQPNEKLFF.

The V gene is TRBV18, the J gene TRBJ2-1, with TRBD2 matching 7 bases. The CDR3 spans 15 residues. From germline, CDR1 is KGHSH and CDR2 LQKENI. Germline trimming cut 4 bases from V and 4 bases from J; bases unmatched to any gene: 7. The CDR3 reads CASSLTSDQYNEQFF. The CDR3 DNA is TGTGCCAGCTCACTTACTAGCGACCAGTACAATGAGCAGTTCTTC.